This TCR beta chain came from a study of cytomegalovirus exposure and HLA in healthy donors. As for the study in general: Out of roughly 170 million T cells, an earlier analysis found about 100 million unique TCR beta sequences in total. Study-level findings and limits: A later analysis associated 16,951 TCR beta sequences with HLA alleles at a 0.05 false discovery rate. It was assumed in the presence/absence analyses that sequencing depth was roughly uniform across donors.

This clone has only a few counts. Its antigen is as yet unknown. The PCR made use of 60 Vbeta and 13 Jbeta primers. Assay used: immunoSEQ multiplex PCR; TCRdb lists only in-frame clones, some missing. Found here are around 150,000 clones, around 72% of them singletons; the top ten hold over 1.1%. The CDR3 has 16 amino acids. Germline lookup yields CDR1 MNHEY and CDR2 SMNVEV (reference sequence). V gave up 0 bases and J gave up 3 bases; unmatched junction bases: 8. The sample was PBMCs. The origin of this receptor is a man in his late teens or twenties in good health and CMV-seronegative. The V call is TRBV27, the J call TRBJ2-7; TRBD1 matches 7 bases. CDR3: CASSLSGGESLYEQYF. The CDR3 region has the DNA TGTGCCAGCAGTTTATCAGGGGGCGAATCCCTCTACGAGCAGTACTTC.